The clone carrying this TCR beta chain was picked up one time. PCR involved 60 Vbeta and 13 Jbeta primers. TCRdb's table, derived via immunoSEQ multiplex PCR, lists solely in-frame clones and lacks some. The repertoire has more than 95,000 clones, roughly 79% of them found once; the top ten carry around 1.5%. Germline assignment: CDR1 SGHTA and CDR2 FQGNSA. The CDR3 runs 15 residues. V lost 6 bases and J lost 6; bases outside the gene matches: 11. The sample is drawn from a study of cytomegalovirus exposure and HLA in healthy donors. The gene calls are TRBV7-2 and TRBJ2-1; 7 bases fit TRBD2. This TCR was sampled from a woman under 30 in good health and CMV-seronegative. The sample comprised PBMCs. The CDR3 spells CASSPGAPGGNEQFF. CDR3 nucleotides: TGTGCCAGCAGTCCCGGGGCCCCGGGGGGCAATGAGCAGTTCTTC.